This entry lists 13 T cell receptor beta chains sequenced from one sample in a study of cytomegalovirus exposure and HLA in healthy donors. Profiling relied on immunoSEQ multiplex PCR, and the TCRdb table lists in-frame clones only, not all of them. The table lists 200,000 to 300,000 clones, 80% to 90% of them singletons. Material for sequencing was PBMCs. Every receptor here comes from a young man in good health and CMV-seronegative.

This clone occurred once. The chain uses TRBV5-1 and TRBJ1-6, with D uncertain. The CDR3 totals 16 residues. CDR1 SGHRS and CDR2 YFSETQ come from the germline V gene. V was shortened by 0 bases and J by 10 bases, with 17 bases between the two germline ends. CDR3 sequence: CASSLEGWQVGSPLHF. Written as DNA, the CDR3 is TGCGCCAGCAGCTTGGAAGGTTGGCAGGTTGGATCACCCCTCCACTTT.

The CDR3 region has the DNA TGTGCCAGCAGTTACTGGCGGGGTAATGAGCAGTTCTTC. As protein: CASSYWRGNEQFF. V is TRBV6-5 and J is TRBJ2-1; a possible D gene is TRBD2 (6 bases). The V gene lost 1 base and the J gene lost 7 bases, with 8 bases spanning the gap. Looked up from germline, CDR1 is MNHEY and CDR2 is SVGAGI. The CDR3 runs to 13 residues.

As DNA, the CDR3 is TGCGCCAGCAGCTTGGTTCTCGTTGGGAGCGACACCGGGGAGCTGTTTTTT. Its protein is CASSLVLVGSDTGELFF. V usage is TRBV5-1 and J usage is TRBJ2-2, with D maybe TRBD2 (5 bases). This CDR3 comprises 17 residues. V was shortened by 0 bases and J by 3 bases, with 15 bases between the two germline ends. Germline V gene lookup returns CDR1 SGHRS and CDR2 YFSETQ.

This rearrangement joins TRBV2 to TRBJ2-3, with 8 bases identical to TRBD2. Unmatched junction bases numbered 14, after V lost 6 bases and J lost 3 bases. Germline V gene sequence: CDR1 SNHLY, CDR2 FYNNEI. This CDR3 has 17 amino acids. The CDR3 here is CASRRGGLGYRTDTQYF. The DNA of the CDR3 is TGTGCCAGCAGGAGGGGGGGACTAGGCTATAGGACAGATACGCAGTATTTT.

V gene TRBV5-8 combines with J gene TRBJ2-7; D call uncertain. CDR1 SGHTS and CDR2 YDEGEE come from the germline V gene. The CDR3 is 15 amino acids. Trimming cost V 0 bases and J 2 bases, with 12 bases left between them. CDR3 residues: CASSLEVGDPYEQYF. The CDR3 DNA is TGTGCCAGCAGCTTGGAGGTAGGAGACCCCTACGAGCAGTACTTC.

V and J are TRBV28 and TRBJ2-7, with TRBD2 as a possible D gene (5 bases). CDR3 size: 15 residues. CDR1 and CDR2 (germline): MDHEN, SYDVKM. Deletions cut 1 base from V and 7 bases from J, with 17 bases between. DNA for the CDR3: TGTGCCAGCAGTTTATTAGAGGGAAACCCGGGGGAGCAGTACTTC. It specifies CASSLLEGNPGEQYF.

This clone was seen a handful of times. V usage is TRBV9 and J usage is TRBJ1-5, with 12 positions matching TRBD1. The CDR3 extends over 14 amino acids. J lost 6 bases, V lost 2 bases, and 0 bases had no gene match. Germline assignment: CDR1 SGDLS and CDR2 YYNGEE. The CDR3 DNA reads as TGTGCCAGCAGCGTGGGACAGGGGGCTCAGCCCCAGCATTTT. Residues: CASSVGQGAQPQHF.

The chain combines TRBV7-2 with TRBJ1-5; no reliable D call. The CDR3 sequence is 15 residues long. V lost 2 bases, J lost 5 bases, and 13 bases lay in between. Germline V lookup: CDR1 SGHTA, CDR2 FQGNSA. The CDR3 bases are TGTGCCAGCAGCTTATATCGGCCAGGCGATCAGCCCCAGCATTTT. This codes for CASSLYRPGDQPQHF.

The chain is built from TRBV7-2 and TRBJ2-7; 7 bases line up with TRBD1. Germline lookup yields CDR1 SGHTA and CDR2 FQGNSA. The CDR3 loop spans 13 amino acids. Germline trimming cut 5 bases from V and 6 bases from J; bases unmatched to any gene: 7. The CDR3 coding sequence is TGTGCCAGCAGCCAACAGACAGGGTTCGAGCAGTACTTC. Amino acid sequence: CASSQQTGFEQYF.

The genes are TRBV28 and TRBJ1-4, with 7 bases that match TRBD1. The CDR3 is made up of 12 amino acids. In germline, CDR1 is MDHEN, CDR2 SYDVKM. In DNA, the CDR3 is TGTGGGGCCGGGACAGCTTGGGAAAAACTGTTTTTT. It specifies CGAGTAWEKLFF.

J is TRBJ2-1 and V is TRBV6-5, with 11 bases aligning to TRBD2. Germline assignment: CDR1 MNHEY and CDR2 SVGAGI. The CDR3 runs 14 residues. J lost 12 bases, V lost 6 bases, and 10 bases had no gene match. The CDR3 DNA reads TGTGCCAGCAGATCGACTAGCGGGGCGTCGGGGCAGTTCTTC. This sequence encodes CASRSTSGASGQFF.

The count of this clone is one. The chain recombines TRBV9 with TRBJ2-1; the D gene is possibly TRBD1 (6 bases). CDR1 and CDR2 (germline): SGDLS, YYNGEE. V lost 4 bases, J lost 4 bases, and 12 bases lay in between. The CDR3 is 14 amino acids. The CDR3 nucleotides read TGTGCCAGCAGCATCCGGGACAAATACAATGAGCAGTTCTTC. It encodes CASSIRDKYNEQFF.

This clone was seen a few times. The J gene is TRBJ2-3, the V gene TRBV9; 11 nucleotides align to TRBD2. The CDR3 is made up of 17 amino acids. V trimming: 2 bases; J trimming: 4 bases; junction bases outside the gene matches: 9. Germline V gene sequence: CDR1 SGDLS, CDR2 YYNGEE. CDR3 amino acids: CASSVGIAGGIADTQYF. The CDR3 DNA is TGTGCCAGCAGCGTTGGGATAGCGGGAGGGATTGCAGATACGCAGTATTTT. Full variable domain (outside the CDR3, taken from reference TRBV9 and TRBJ2-3): DSGVTQTPKHLITATGQRVTLRCSPRSGDLSVYWYQQSLDQGLQFLIQYYNGEERAKGNILERFSAQQFPDLHSELNLSSLELGDSALYFCASSVGIAGGIADTQYFGPGTRLTVL.